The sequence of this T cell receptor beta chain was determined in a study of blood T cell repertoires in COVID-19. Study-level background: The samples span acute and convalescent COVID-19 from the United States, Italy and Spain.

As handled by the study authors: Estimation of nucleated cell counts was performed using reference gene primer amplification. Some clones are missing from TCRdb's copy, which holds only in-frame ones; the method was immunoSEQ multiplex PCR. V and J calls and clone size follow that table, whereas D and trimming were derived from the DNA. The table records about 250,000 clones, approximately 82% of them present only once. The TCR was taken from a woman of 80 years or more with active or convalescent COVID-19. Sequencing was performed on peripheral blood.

CDR3 sequence: CASSQRGNIQYF. The CDR3, as DNA: TGTGCCAGCAGCCAGCGGGGGAACATTCAGTACTTC. The rearrangement uses TRBV3-1 (or the pseudogene TRBV3-2) and TRBJ2-4; 7 nucleotides agree with TRBD2. Losses at the gene ends were 3 bases for V and 7 bases for J; bases not matched to a gene: 0. In germline, CDR1 is LGHDT, CDR2 YNNKEL (reference sequence). The CDR3 is made up of 12 amino acids.